This TCR beta chain came from a study of OX40 agonist ivuxolimab in advanced cancers. In the study overall: Ivuxolimab was an agonistic, fully human IgG2 monoclonal antibody directed against OX40 (CD134), a costimulatory receptor. A male proportion of approximately 83% and a mean age of 60 years, ranging from roughly 23 to 80, were recorded for the dose-escalation cohort. Patients were allowed to have had prior anti-PD-1, anti-PD-L1 or anti-CTLA-4 therapy, and 40% to 45% of the dose-escalation patients had previously received checkpoint inhibitors. Partial responses occurred in three dose-escalation patients: two with cutaneous melanoma and one with hepatocellular carcinoma. Intravenous ivuxolimab was administered to patients every 2 weeks at six dose levels: 0.01, 0.1, 0.3, 1.5, 3 and 10 mg/kg. Of the approximately 50 patients in dose escalation, some 20 had hepatocellular carcinoma, about 15 had melanoma, 9 had renal cell carcinoma and 9 had head and neck cancer. The purpose of peripheral TCRbeta sequencing was to test whether ivuxolimab changed TCR sequence diversity and led to clonal T-cell expansion. The paper covers the monotherapy dose-escalation part of the phase I ivuxolimab trial, which included N of about 50 patients. Results the study describes overall, beyond this receptor: After ivuxolimab, more expanded clones were found on average in CD8+ T cells than in CD4+ T cells. In partial responders in the 0.1-3.0 mg/kg groups, normalized peripheral clonal expansion was found to be among the lowest, especially among CD8+ T cells. At doses of 0.1 to 3.0 mg/kg, clonal expansion of both CD4+ and CD8+ T cells in blood was seen between baseline and week 6. The antigen specificity of the clonally expanded peripheral T cells was not determined. Low levels of normalized T-cell clonal expansion were also seen in some nonresponding patients.

The CDR3 spans 14 residues, from the cysteine through the phenylalanine. Only the CDR3 part of the read is kept: 42 bases, read in frame from the first base. V loses 5 bases at its end and J loses 0 bases; junction bases beyond the gene matches: 1. The germline V gene provides CDR1 MNHEY and CDR2 SVGAGI. Concerning this clone: The target of this receptor is not known. No quality values exist for individual bases; no much larger clone is one base distant.

The trial excluded patients who had a history of autoimmune disease or who were on systemic immunosuppression. Peripheral blood for TCR sequencing was collected from all dose cohorts at baseline, on cycle 4 day 1, and on cycle 7 day 1. Samples were obtained from an open-label, multicenter, first-in-human phase I dose-escalation trial of ivuxolimab. The trial enrolled adults with locally advanced or metastatic head and neck squamous cell, hepatocellular, melanoma or renal cell carcinoma. Before TCR sequencing, CD4+ and CD8+ T cells were separately sorted from peripheral blood. To sequence the TCRbeta CDR3 region, genomic DNA was isolated from the sorted cells. The immunoSEQ Assay was used for sequencing of TCRbeta CDR3 regions. Sourced from immuneACCESS, this table was stored by TCRdb with only in-frame sequences that have V and J called. A share of the clones is absent; for the studies checked, an unresolved V gene accounts for under half, and the remainder has no known explanation. The sample includes some 150,000 clones, with under 95% observed a single time. More than 1% of the sample comes from the top ten.

The chain couples TRBV6-5 to TRBJ1-2, with 9 central nucleotides matching TRBD1. Sample: CD4+ or CD8+ T cells sorted from blood, taken in a trial of the OX40 agonist ivuxolimab. The sequence was obtained from an adult with an advanced solid tumor such as melanoma, head and neck, liver or kidney cancer. The nucleotides read TGTGCCAGCAGTCGGGACAGGGCTAACTATGGCTACACCTTC. This translates into CASSRDRANYGYTF.